One sample yielded the 24 T cell receptor beta chains listed below, sequenced in a study of blood T cells in healthy people across ages. A J-beta primer mix and a sample-barcoded 5' primer were used in a second PCR of roughly 6 to 12 cycles. TCRdb itself ran the 5' RACE reads through MiXCR, one entry per CDR3 protein. The repertoire has about 1 million distinct CDR3 sequences, roughly 45% of them found once; the top ten carry 15% to 20%. Specimen: blood. These receptors were collected from a woman in her sixties or seventies in good health.

This clonotype has more than one count but fewer than ten. The rearrangement uses TRBV13 and TRBJ2-1; D is unclear. The CDR3 is 14 residues long. The germline V gene has CDR1 PRHDT and CDR2 FYEKMQ (reference sequence). Trimming cost V 4 bases and J 4 bases, with 11 bases left between them. The CDR3 reads CASSSRRLYNEQFF. CDR3 nucleotides: TGTGCCAGCAGCTCACGAAGGTTGTACAATGAGCAGTTCTTC.

This rearrangement joins TRBV27 to TRBJ2-3; 10 bases agree with TRBD2. The CDR3 contains 16 residues. Germline CDR1 reads MNHEY; CDR2 reads SMNVEV (reference sequence). Trimming at V came to 5 bases and at J to 2 bases, leaving 7 bases not matched to a gene. CDR3 residues: CASSPYSGRTTDTQYF. As DNA, the CDR3 is TGTGCCAGCAGTCCCTATAGCGGGAGGACCACAGATACGCAGTATTTT.

The chain employs TRBV10-1 and TRBJ2-1; D may be TRBD1 or TRBD2 (5 bases each). V was shortened by 6 bases and J by 8 bases, with 23 bases between the two germline ends. The germline V gene has CDR1 WNHNN and CDR2 SYGVQD (reference sequence). The CDR3 covers 16 residues. CDR3 region: CASSNLPGPSYDEQFF. In DNA, the CDR3 is TGCGCCAGCAGCAATTTGCCGGGACCCTCTTACGATGAGCAGTTCTTC.

This sequence joins TRBV20-1 and TRBJ2-3, with D tentatively TRBD1 (6 bases). From germline, CDR1 is DFQATT and CDR2 SNEGSKA (reference sequence). This CDR3 is built from 14 residues. The V end was cut by 5 bases, the J end by 5 bases, with 17 bases between. CDR3 nucleotides: TGCAGTGCTTCCGGGACACTCTGGGAAGATACGCAGTATTTT. This sequence encodes CSASGTLWEDTQYF.

Only one count was recorded for this clonotype. The V call is TRBV9, the J call TRBJ2-3, with D maybe TRBD2 (5 bases). The V end was cut by 3 bases, the J end by 4 bases, with 21 bases between. CDR1 SGDLS and CDR2 YYNGEE come from the germline V gene. The length of the CDR3 is 17 residues. The CDR3 region is CASSASVRDYMADTQYF. In nucleotides, the CDR3 is TGTGCCAGCAGCGCCTCAGTACGGGATTATATGGCAGATACGCAGTATTTT.

This chain links TRBV2 with TRBJ2-5; D assignment may be TRBD1 or TRBD2 (5 bases each). Germline assignment: CDR1 SNHLY and CDR2 FYNNEI. V shed 6 bases and J shed 2 bases, with 19 bases lying between them. CDR3 length: 16 residues. The CDR3 spells CASRGSGAGLQETQYF. The CDR3 nucleotides read TGTGCCAGCAGAGGGTCCGGGGCGGGCCTACAAGAGACCCAGTACTTC.

This chain links TRBV5-1 with TRBJ1-1, with D perhaps TRBD1 (6 bases). V was cut by 0 bases and J by 1 base, with 13 bases left in between. Looked up from germline, CDR1 is SGHRS and CDR2 is YFSETQ. The CDR3 consists of 16 residues. Here the CDR3 reads CASSLVGGAQNTEAFF. Here the CDR3 DNA reads TGCGCCAGCAGCTTGGTGGGGGGGGCGCAGAACACTGAAGCTTTCTTT.

Only a few counts were recorded for this clonotype. The chain links TRBV7-2 to TRBJ2-4; D uncertain. The J call is uncertain, as TRBJ2-7 better fits the DNA end. The CDR3 covers 15 residues. Germline CDR1 and CDR2: SGHTA and FQGNSA. CDR3 sequence (DNA): TGTGCCAGCAGCCAAAGCCTCGTTGACCGCTACGAGCAGTACTTC. Residues: CASSQSLVDRYEQYF.

The V call is TRBV3-1, the J call TRBJ2-1; unclear D gene. Trimming cost V 1 base and J 4 bases, with 5 bases left between them. CDR3 length equals 13 residues. Germline V gives CDR1 LGHDT, CDR2 YNNKEL (reference sequence). The CDR3 reads CASSQGIYNEQFF. As DNA, the CDR3 is TGTGCCAGCAGCCAAGGGATTTACAATGAGCAGTTCTTC.

V is TRBV24-1 and J is TRBJ1-2, with 9 bases identical to TRBD1. J was trimmed by 2 bases and V by 5 bases; bases with no gene match: 5. The CDR3 loop spans 15 amino acids. Germline V gene data show CDR1 as KGHDR and CDR2 as SFDVKD. The CDR3 DNA follows: TGTGCCACCAGTGCCTCGGGACAGGGAAACTATGGCTACACCTTC. This codes for CATSASGQGNYGYTF.

In its sample, this clonotype was seen a few times. The gene calls are TRBV9 and TRBJ2-1; TRBD2 matches at 7 bases. This CDR3 has 16 residues. J was trimmed by 5 bases and V by 0 bases; bases with no gene match: 8. The germline V gene encodes CDR1 SGDLS and CDR2 YYNGEE. CDR3 loop: CASSVATSGIHNEQFF. The CDR3 DNA reads TGTGCCAGCAGCGTAGCTACCAGCGGGATTCACAATGAGCAGTTCTTC. Drawing the rest from reference TRBV9 and TRBJ2-1, the complete variable domain is DSGVTQTPKHLITATGQRVTLRCSPRSGDLSVYWYQQSLDQGLQFLIQYYNGEERAKGNILERFSAQQFPDLHSELNLSSLELGDSALYFCASSVATSGIHNEQFFGPGTRLTVL.

This clonotype was observed many times. The rearrangement joins TRBV7-8 to TRBJ2-5, with D perhaps TRBD1 (5 bases). V was pared by 5 bases and J by 4 bases, with 11 bases between. CDR3 length equals 13 residues. The V gene's germline CDR1 is SGHVS and CDR2 FQNEAQ. The CDR3 protein is CASSIRQLETQYF. The CDR3 nucleotides read TGTGCCAGCAGCATCCGACAGTTAGAGACCCAGTACTTC.

The CDR3 region has the DNA TGCAGTGCTAGAGTGTGGACTAGCGGCTCCTACGAGCAGTACTTC. It encodes CSARVWTSGSYEQYF. The chain uses TRBV20-1 and TRBJ2-7, with 10 positions matching TRBD2. In germline, CDR1 is DFQATT, CDR2 SNEGSKA (reference sequence). The CDR3 contains 15 residues. With 1 base clipped from V and 0 bases from J, the junction kept 3 bases outside the gene matches.

This clonotype showed up just a few times. CDR3 residues: CSVDRLAGAEEQFF. The DNA for the CDR3 is TGCAGCGTTGACCGTCTAGCGGGAGCAGAAGAGCAGTTCTTC. This chain joins TRBV29-1 and TRBJ2-1; 10 bases match TRBD2. V was pared by 3 bases and J by 10 bases, with 9 bases of the junction left unmatched. Germline V lookup: CDR1 SQVTM, CDR2 ANQGSEA. The CDR3 is 14 residues long.

The chain couples TRBV28 to TRBJ1-5; tentative D call: TRBD1 (5 bases). The germline V gene encodes CDR1 MDHEN and CDR2 SYDVKM. Between the trimmed V and J ends, which lost 6 bases and 2 bases, there was a span of 14 bases. The CDR3 totals 15 residues. The DNA of the CDR3 is TGTGCCAGCAGCCTGCCTGGGGGGGGCAATCAGCCCCAGCATTTT. Its translation is CASSLPGGGNQPQHF.

This clonotype was detected only a few times. The chain couples TRBV7-2 to TRBJ2-7; unclear D gene. V was shortened by 4 bases and J by 12 bases, with 16 bases between the two germline ends. The length of the CDR3 is 12 residues. Germline CDR1 and CDR2: SGHTA and FQGNSA. The CDR3 loop is CASSSQSLVRYF. The CDR3 DNA is TGTGCCAGCAGCTCCCAGTCGCTAGTTCGGTACTTC. The full variable domain, with the rest looked up from reference TRBV7-2 and TRBJ2-7, is GAGVSQSPSNKVTEKGKDVELRCDPISGHTALYWYRQSLGQGLEFLIYFQGNSAPDKSGLPSDRFSAERTGGSVSTLTIQRTQQEDSAVYLCASSSQSLVRYFGPGTRLTVT.

The chain employs TRBV7-9 and TRBJ2-4; TRBD2 is a possible D gene (5 bases). The end of the DNA aligns better with TRBJ2-7, so the J call may be wrong. The CDR3 covers 12 residues. In germline, CDR1 is SEHNR, CDR2 FQNEAQ (reference sequence). The CDR3 DNA reads TGTGCCAGCAGCTCTAGCCACTACGAGCAGTACTTC. Protein product: CASSSSHYEQYF.

The gene calls are TRBV2 and TRBJ1-6, with D unclear. Trimming stripped 6 bases from V and 8 bases from J, with 14 bases between. This CDR3 comprises 14 residues. CDR1 is SNHLY, CDR2 FYNNEI, per germline. CDR3 sequence (DNA): TGTGCCAGCAGGGTCCCAACACGATATTCACCCCTCCACTTT. Protein sequence: CASRVPTRYSPLHF.

This clonotype was detected only a few times. This chain links TRBV10-3 with TRBJ2-1; TRBD2 matches at 9 bases. The CDR3 has 16 residues. V trimming: 6 bases; J trimming: 5 bases; junction bases outside the gene matches: 11. Germline V gene sequence: CDR1 ENHRY, CDR2 SYGVKD. The CDR3 DNA is TGTGCCATCAGCCCCACAGTCGGCGGGAGGGACAATGAGCAGTTCTTC. It specifies CAISPTVGGRDNEQFF.

A remark on this clonotype: The junction shows a germline mismatch at one end, possibly a read error. The chain links TRBV28 to TRBJ2-2, with D possibly TRBD2 on 5 matching bases. The V gene's germline CDR1 is MDHEN and CDR2 SYDVKM. The CDR3 extends over 17 amino acids. The CDR3 DNA reads as TGTGCCAGCAGTTTCTTTCGGCGCCGCAAACAGACCGGGAAGCTGTTTTTT. Encoded protein: CASSFFRRRKQTGKLFF.

The chain employs TRBV3-1 and TRBJ2-7; maybe TRBD2 (6 bases). The CDR3 contains 17 residues. Germline CDR1 is LGHDT and CDR2 is YNNKEL (reference sequence). V was pared by 0 bases and J by 5 bases, with 20 bases between. The CDR3 nucleotides read TGTGCCAGCAGCCAAGATCGGGGGTCAGCGAGCCGCCACGAGCAGTACTTC. Amino acids: CASSQDRGSASRHEQYF.

This clonotype occurred once. The J gene is TRBJ2-7, the V gene TRBV12-3 or TRBV12-4; D not resolved. The DNA end lines up better with TRBJ2-5; the J call may be wrong. The CDR3 spans 14 residues. CDR3: CASSARTPDGTQYF. In DNA, the CDR3 is TGTGCCAGCAGCGCCCGGACCCCGGATGGGACCCAGTACTTC.

About this clonotype: This may come from a read error, since a much larger clone is one base off. V and J are TRBV10-3 and TRBJ2-5, with D hard to call. The CDR3 is 14 residues long. Germline assignment: CDR1 ENHRY and CDR2 SYGVKD. Trimming shortened V by 8 bases and J by 0 bases, and 13 bases separated the two germline ends. The CDR3 sequence is CAIGDALNQETQYF. CDR3 coding DNA: TGTGCCATCGGAGACGCCCTCAACCAAGAGACCCAGTACTTC.

This clonotype has just one count. V and J are TRBV5-1 and TRBJ2-7; TRBD1 agrees at 12 bases. TRBJ2-5 matches the DNA end more closely, so the J call is doubtful. The CDR3 runs to 18 residues. Germline CDR1 is SGHRS and CDR2 is YFSETQ. This chain's CDR3 is CASSSGTGGAKGLETQYF. The CDR3 DNA is TGCGCCAGCAGCTCCGGGACAGGGGGCGCAAAGGGGTTGGAGACCCAGTACTTC.